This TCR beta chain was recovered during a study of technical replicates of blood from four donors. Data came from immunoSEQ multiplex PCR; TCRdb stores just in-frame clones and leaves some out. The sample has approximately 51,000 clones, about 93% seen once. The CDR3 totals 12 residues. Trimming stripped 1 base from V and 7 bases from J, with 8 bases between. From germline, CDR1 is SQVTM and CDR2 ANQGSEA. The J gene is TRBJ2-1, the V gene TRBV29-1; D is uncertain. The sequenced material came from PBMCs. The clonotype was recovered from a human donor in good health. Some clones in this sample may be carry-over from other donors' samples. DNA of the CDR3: TGCAGCGTTGAAGCGTCCGGGAATGAGCAGTTCTTC. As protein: CSVEASGNEQFF.